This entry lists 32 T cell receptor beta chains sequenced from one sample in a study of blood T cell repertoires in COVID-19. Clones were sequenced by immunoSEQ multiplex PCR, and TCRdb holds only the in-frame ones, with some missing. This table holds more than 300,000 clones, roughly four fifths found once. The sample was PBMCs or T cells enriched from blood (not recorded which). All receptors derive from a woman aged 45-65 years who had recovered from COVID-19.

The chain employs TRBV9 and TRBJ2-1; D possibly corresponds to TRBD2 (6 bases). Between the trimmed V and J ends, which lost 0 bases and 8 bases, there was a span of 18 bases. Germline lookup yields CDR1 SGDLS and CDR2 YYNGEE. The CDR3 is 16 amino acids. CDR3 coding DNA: TGTGCCAGCAGCGTAGGCTGGGGGACTGACGTCTATGAGCAGTTCTTC. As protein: CASSVGWGTDVYEQFF.

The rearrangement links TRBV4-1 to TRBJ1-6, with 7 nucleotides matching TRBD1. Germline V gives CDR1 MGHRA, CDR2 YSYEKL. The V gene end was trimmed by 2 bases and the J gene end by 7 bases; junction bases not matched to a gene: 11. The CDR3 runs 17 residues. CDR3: CASSQTGTANSNSPLHF. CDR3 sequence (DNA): TGCGCCAGCAGCCAAACCGGGACAGCGAACTCCAATTCACCCCTCCACTTT.

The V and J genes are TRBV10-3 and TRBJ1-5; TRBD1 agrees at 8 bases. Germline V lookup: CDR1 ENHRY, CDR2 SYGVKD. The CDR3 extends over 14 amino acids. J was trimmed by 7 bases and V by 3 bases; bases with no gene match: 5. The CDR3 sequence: CAISDRQGIQPQHF. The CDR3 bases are TGTGCCATCAGTGATAGACAGGGGATACAGCCCCAGCATTTT.

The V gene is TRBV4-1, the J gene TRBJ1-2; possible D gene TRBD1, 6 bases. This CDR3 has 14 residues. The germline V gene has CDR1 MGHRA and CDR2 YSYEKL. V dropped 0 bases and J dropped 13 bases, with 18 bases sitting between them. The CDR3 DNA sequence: TGCGCCAGCAGCCAAGATGGTACAGGGTTTTTTCCCACCTTC. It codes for CASSQDGTGFFPTF.

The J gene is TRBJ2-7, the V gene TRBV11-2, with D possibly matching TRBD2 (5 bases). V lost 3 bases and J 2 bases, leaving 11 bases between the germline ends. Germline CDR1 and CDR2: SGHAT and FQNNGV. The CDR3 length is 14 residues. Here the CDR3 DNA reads TGTGCCAGCAGCTTGAGCCCGGGAACCTACGAGCAGTACTTC. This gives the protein CASSLSPGTYEQYF.

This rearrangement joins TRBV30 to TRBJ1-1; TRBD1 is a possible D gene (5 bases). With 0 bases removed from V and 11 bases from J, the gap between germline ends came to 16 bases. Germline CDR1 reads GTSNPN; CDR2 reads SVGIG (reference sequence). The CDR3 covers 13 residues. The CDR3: CAWSVGGEAVAFF. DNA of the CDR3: TGTGCCTGGAGTGTGGGGGGAGAAGCTGTGGCTTTCTTT.

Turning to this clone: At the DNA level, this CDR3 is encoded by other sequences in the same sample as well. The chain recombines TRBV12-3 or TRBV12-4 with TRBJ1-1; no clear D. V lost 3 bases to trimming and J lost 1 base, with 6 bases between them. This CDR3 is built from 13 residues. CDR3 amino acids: CASSFSGNTEAFF. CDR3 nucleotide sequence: TGTGCCAGCAGTTTCTCGGGGAACACTGAAGCTTTCTTT.

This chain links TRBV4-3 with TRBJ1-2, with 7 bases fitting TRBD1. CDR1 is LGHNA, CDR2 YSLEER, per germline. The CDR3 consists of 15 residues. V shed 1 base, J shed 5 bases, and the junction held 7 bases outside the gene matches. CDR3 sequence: CASSQGMGQPYGYTF. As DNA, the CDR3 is TGCGCCAGCAGCCAAGGAATGGGACAGCCGTATGGCTACACCTTC.

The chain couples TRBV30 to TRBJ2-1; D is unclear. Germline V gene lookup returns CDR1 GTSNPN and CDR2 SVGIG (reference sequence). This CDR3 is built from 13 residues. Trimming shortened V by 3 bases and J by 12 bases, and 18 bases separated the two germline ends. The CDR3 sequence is CAWSPVEVVVQFF. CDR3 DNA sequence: TGTGCCTGGAGCCCGGTCGAGGTGGTCGTGCAGTTCTTC.

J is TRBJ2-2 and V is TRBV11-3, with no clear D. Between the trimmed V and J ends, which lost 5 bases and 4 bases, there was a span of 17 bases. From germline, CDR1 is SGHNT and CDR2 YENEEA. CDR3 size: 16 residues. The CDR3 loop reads CASSPRSPLSTGELFF. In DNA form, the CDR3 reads TGTGCCAGCAGCCCCCGGTCCCCCCTAAGCACCGGGGAGCTGTTTTTT.

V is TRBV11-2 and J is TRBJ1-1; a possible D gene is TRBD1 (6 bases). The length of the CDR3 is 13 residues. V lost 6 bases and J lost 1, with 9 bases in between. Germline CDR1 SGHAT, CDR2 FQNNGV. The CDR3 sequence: CASRPGQNTEAFF. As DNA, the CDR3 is TGTGCCAGCAGACCGGGACAGAACACTGAAGCTTTCTTT.

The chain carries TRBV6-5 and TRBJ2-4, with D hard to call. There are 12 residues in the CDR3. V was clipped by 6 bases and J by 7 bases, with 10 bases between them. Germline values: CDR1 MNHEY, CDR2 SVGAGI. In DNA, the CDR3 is TGTGCCAGCAGCACCCTAGAGAACATTCAGTACTTC. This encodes CASSTLENIQYF.

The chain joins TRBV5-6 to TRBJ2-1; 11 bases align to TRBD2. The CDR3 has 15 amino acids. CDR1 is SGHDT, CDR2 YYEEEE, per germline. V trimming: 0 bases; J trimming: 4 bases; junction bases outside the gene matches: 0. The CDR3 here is CASSLGTSGYNEQFF. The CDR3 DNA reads TGTGCCAGCAGCTTGGGGACTAGCGGGTACAATGAGCAGTTCTTC.

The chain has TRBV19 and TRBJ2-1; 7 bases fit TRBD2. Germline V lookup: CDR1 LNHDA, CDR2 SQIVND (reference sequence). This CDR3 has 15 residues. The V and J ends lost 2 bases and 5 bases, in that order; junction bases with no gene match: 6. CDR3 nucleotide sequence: TGTGCCAGTAGTATATTAGGACTAGGGAACAATGAGCAGTTCTTC. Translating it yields CASSILGLGNNEQFF.

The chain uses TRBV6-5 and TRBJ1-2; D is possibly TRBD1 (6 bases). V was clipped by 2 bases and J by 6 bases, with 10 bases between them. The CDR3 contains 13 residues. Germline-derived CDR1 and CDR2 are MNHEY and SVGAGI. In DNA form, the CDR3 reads TGTGCCAGCAGTTACGTGGGGGCGGATGGCTACACCTTC. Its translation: CASSYVGADGYTF.

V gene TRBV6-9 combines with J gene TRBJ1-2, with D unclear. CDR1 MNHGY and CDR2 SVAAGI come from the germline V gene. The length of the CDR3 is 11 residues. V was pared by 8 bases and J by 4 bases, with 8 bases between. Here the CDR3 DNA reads TGTGCCAGCGAGAACTCCTATGGCTACACCTTC. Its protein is CASENSYGYTF.

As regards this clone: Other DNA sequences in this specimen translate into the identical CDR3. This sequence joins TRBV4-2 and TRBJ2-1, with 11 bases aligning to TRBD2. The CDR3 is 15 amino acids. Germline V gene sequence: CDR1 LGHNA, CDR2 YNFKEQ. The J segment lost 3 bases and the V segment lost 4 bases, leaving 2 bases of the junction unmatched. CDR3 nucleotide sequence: TGTGCCAGCAGCCGGGGGACTAGCGGCTACAATGAGCAGTTCTTC. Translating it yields CASSRGTSGYNEQFF.

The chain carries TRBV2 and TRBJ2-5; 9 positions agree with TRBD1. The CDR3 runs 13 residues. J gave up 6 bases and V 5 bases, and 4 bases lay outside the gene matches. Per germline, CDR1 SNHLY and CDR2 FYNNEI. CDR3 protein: CASSPGQGKTQYF. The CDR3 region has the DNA TGTGCCAGCAGTCCCGGACAGGGGAAGACCCAGTACTTC.

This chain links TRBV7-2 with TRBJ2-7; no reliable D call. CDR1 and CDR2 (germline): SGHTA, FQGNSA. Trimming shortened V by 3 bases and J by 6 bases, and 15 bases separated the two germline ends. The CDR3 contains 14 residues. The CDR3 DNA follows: TGTGCCAGCAGCTTCTTTCCGCGGAGTGGCGAGCAGTACTTC. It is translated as CASSFFPRSGEQYF.

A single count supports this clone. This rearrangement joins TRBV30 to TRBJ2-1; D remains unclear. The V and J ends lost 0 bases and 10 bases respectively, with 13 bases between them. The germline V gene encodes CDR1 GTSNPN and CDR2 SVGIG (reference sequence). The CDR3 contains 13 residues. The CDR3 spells CAWSVQPGGEQFF. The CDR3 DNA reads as TGTGCCTGGAGTGTCCAACCGGGTGGGGAGCAGTTCTTC.

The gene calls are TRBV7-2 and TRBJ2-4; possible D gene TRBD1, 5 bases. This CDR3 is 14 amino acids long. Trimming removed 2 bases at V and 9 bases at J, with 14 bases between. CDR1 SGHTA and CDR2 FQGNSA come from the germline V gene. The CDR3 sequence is CASSLLLQGGIQYF. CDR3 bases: TGTGCCAGCAGCTTACTTCTCCAGGGCGGCATTCAGTACTTC. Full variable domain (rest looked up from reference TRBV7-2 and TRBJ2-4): GAGVSQSPSNKVTEKGKDVELRCDPISGHTALYWYRQSLGQGLEFLIYFQGNSAPDKSGLPSDRFSAERTGGSVSTLTIQRTQQEDSAVYLCASSLLLQGGIQYFGAGTRLSVL.

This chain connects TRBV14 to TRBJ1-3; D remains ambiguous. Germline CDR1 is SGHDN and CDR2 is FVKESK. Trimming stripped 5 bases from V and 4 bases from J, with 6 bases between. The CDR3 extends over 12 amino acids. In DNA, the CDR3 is TGTGCCAGCAGCTCCCAGGGAAACACCATATATTTT. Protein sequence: CASSSQGNTIYF. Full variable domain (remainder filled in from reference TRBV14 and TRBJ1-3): EAGVTQFPSHSVIEKGQTVTLRCDPISGHDNLYWYRRVMGKEIKFLLHFVKESKQDESGMPNNRFLAERTGGTYSTLKVQPAELEDSGVYFCASSSQGNTIYFGEGSWLTVV.

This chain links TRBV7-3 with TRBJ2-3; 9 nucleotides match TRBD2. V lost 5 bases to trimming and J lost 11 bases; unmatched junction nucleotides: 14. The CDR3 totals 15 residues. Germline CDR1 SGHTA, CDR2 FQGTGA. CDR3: CASSVTSGNLARQYF. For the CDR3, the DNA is TGTGCCAGCAGCGTGACTAGCGGCAACCTAGCTAGGCAGTATTTT.

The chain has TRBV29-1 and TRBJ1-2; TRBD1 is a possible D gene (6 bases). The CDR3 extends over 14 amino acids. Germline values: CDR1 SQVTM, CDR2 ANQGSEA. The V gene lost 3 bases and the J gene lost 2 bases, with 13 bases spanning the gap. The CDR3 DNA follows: TGCAGCGTTGATGGTCCCGGACAGAACTATGGCTACACCTTC. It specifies CSVDGPGQNYGYTF.

Written as DNA, the CDR3 is TGTGCCATCAGACCCGGGACAGGGTCTGAAAATGAGCAGTTCTTC. Protein product: CAIRPGTGSENEQFF. The V gene is TRBV10-3, the J gene TRBJ2-1, with 9 nucleotides matching TRBD1. The CDR3 length is 15 residues. Germline CDR1 ENHRY, CDR2 SYGVKD. V was clipped by 6 bases and J by 7 bases; unmatched bases: 10.

CDR3 sequence: CASSPHRRQGTNEKLFF. DNA for the CDR3: TGTGCCAGCAGCCCACATCGAAGACAGGGGACTAATGAAAAACTGTTTTTT. The rearrangement links TRBV7-9 to TRBJ1-4; 8 nucleotides line up with TRBD1. V was pared by 5 bases and J by 2 bases, with 10 bases of the junction left unmatched. Per the germline V gene, CDR1 is SEHNR and CDR2 is FQNEAQ (reference sequence). There are 17 residues in the CDR3. The full variable domain, with the rest looked up from reference TRBV7-9 and TRBJ1-4, is DTGVSQNPRHKITKRGQNVTFRCDPISEHNRLYWYRQTLGQGPEFLTYFQNEAQLEKSRLLSDRFSAERPKGSFSTLEIQRTEQGDSAMYLCASSPHRRQGTNEKLFFGSGTQLSVL.

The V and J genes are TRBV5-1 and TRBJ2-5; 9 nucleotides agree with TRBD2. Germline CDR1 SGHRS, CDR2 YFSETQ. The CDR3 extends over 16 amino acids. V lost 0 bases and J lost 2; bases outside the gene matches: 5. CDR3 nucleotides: TGCGCCAGCAGCTTGGCGTTAGCGGGGGCGCAAGAGACCCAGTACTTC. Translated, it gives CASSLALAGAQETQYF.

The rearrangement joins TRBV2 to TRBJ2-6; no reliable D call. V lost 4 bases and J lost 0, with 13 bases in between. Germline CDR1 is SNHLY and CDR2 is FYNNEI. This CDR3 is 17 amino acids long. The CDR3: CASSGAARFSGANVLTF. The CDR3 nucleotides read TGTGCCAGCAGTGGGGCCGCCAGATTCTCTGGGGCCAACGTCCTGACTTTC.

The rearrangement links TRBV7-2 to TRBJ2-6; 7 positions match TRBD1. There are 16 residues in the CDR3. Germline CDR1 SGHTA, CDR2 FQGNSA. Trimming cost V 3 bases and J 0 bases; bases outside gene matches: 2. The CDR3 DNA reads TGTGCCAGCAGCTTGGGACAGTTCTCTGGGGCCAACGTCCTGACTTTC. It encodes CASSLGQFSGANVLTF.

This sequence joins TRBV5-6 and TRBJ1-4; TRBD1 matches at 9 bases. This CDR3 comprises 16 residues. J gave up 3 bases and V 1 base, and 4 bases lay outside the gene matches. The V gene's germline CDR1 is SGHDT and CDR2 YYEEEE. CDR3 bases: TGTGCCAGCAGCTTGTACAGGGGGCAAGCTAATGAAAAACTGTTTTTT. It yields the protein CASSLYRGQANEKLFF.

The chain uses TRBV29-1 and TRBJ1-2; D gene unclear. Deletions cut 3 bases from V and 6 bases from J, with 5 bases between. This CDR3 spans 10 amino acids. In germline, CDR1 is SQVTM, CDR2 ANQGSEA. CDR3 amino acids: CSVDSDGYTF. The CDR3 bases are TGCAGCGTTGACAGCGATGGCTACACCTTC.

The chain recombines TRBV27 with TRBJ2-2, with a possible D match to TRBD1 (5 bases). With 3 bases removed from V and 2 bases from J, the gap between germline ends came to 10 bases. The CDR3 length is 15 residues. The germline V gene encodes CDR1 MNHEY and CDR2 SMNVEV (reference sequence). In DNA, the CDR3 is TGTGCCAGCAGTTTTAGGCAGGGCAACACCGGGGAGCTGTTTTTT. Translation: CASSFRQGNTGELFF.